This is a list of T cell receptor beta chains from one sample in a study of blood T cell repertoires in COVID-19. The protocol was immunoSEQ multiplex PCR, while the TCRdb copy is restricted to in-frame clones and leaves out a portion. The sample comprises about 120,000 clones, around 79% of which are singletons, and about 2.1% rests with the top ten. Sequenced material: peripheral blood. Receptors were obtained from a man aged 65-85 years with acute or convalescent COVID-19. CDR3s include the opening cysteine and the closing phenylalanine or tryptophan. D genes are given only for firm matches. Some rows mark clone size as missing; the rest say once, few, many or name a class of expanded clone.

d_call: NA
j_call: TRBJ1-3
v_call: TRBV6-5
clone_size: few
cdr3_aa: CASSFRDGESGNTIYF
cdr3_nt: TGTGCCAGCAGTTTCCGAGACGGGGAGTCTGGAAACACCATATATTTT

d_call: NA
j_call: TRBJ1-2
v_call: TRBV4-3
clone_size: NA
cdr3_aa: CASSHNAGTNYGYTF
cdr3_nt: TGCGCCAGCAGCCACAACGCAGGGACTAACTATGGCTACACCTTC

d_call: TRBD1
j_call: TRBJ1-2
v_call: TRBV2
clone_size: NA
cdr3_aa: CASSTGVLNYGYTF
cdr3_nt: TGTGCCAGCAGCACAGGGGTTCTAAACTATGGCTACACCTTC

d_call: TRBD1
j_call: TRBJ2-1
v_call: TRBV5-6
clone_size: NA
cdr3_aa: CASSTPGQSYNEQFF
cdr3_nt: TGTGCCAGCAGCACACCGGGACAGTCCTACAATGAGCAGTTCTTC

d_call: NA
j_call: TRBJ2-7
v_call: TRBV24-1
clone_size: once
cdr3_aa: CATSDLRSRGIHEQYF
cdr3_nt: TGTGCCACCAGTGATTTGAGAAGTCGGGGGATCCACGAGCAGTACTTC

d_call: TRBD2
j_call: TRBJ2-1
v_call: TRBV6-1
clone_size: NA
cdr3_aa: CASSEGLAAPWGQFF
cdr3_nt: TGTGCCAGCAGTGAAGGACTAGCGGCGCCTTGGGGGCAGTTCTTC

d_call: NA
j_call: TRBJ2-3
v_call: TRBV15
clone_size: NA
cdr3_aa: CATSRDRDTLTDTQYF
cdr3_nt: TGTGCCACCAGCAGAGACCGGGACACACTCACAGATACGCAGTATTTT

d_call: NA
j_call: TRBJ1-5
v_call: TRBV4-1
clone_size: NA
cdr3_aa: CASSPYPDGNSNQPQHF
cdr3_nt: TGCGCCAGCAGCCCATACCCCGACGGGAATAGCAATCAGCCCCAGCATTTT

d_call: TRBD1
j_call: TRBJ1-5
v_call: TRBV18
clone_size: NA
cdr3_aa: CASSEQGSQPQHF
cdr3_nt: TGTGCCAGCTCAGAACAGGGGAGCCAGCCCCAGCATTTT

d_call: NA
j_call: TRBJ2-7
v_call: TRBV25-1
clone_size: NA
cdr3_aa: CASSEIGRGNAYEQYF
cdr3_nt: TGTGCCAGCAGTGAAATAGGGCGGGGAAATGCCTACGAGCAGTACTTC

d_call: NA
j_call: TRBJ2-5
v_call: TRBV7-2
clone_size: NA
cdr3_aa: CASSLVIETQYF
cdr3_nt: TGTGCCAGCAGCTTAGTAATTGAGACCCAGTACTTC

d_call: TRBD1
j_call: TRBJ2-1
v_call: TRBV5-1
clone_size: NA
cdr3_aa: CASSIGTASYNEQFF
cdr3_nt: TGCGCCAGCAGCATAGGGACAGCCTCCTACAATGAGCAGTTCTTC

d_call: NA
j_call: TRBJ1-2
v_call: TRBV27
clone_size: NA
cdr3_aa: CASTYTPGSGYGYTF
cdr3_nt: TGTGCCAGCACATATACGCCAGGGTCGGGCTATGGCTACACCTTC

d_call: NA
j_call: TRBJ2-7
v_call: TRBV11-3
clone_size: NA
cdr3_aa: CASSQFRDTLPYEQYF
cdr3_nt: TGTGCCAGCAGCCAATTCCGGGACACCCTACCCTACGAGCAGTACTTC

d_call: NA
j_call: TRBJ2-5
v_call: TRBV6-2/TRBV6-3
clone_size: few
cdr3_aa: CASRPYGQPKETQYF
cdr3_nt: TGTGCCAGCAGACCTTATGGGCAGCCCAAAGAGACCCAGTACTTC

d_call: TRBD1
j_call: TRBJ1-2
v_call: TRBV9
clone_size: NA
cdr3_aa: CASSRQGAEGYTF
cdr3_nt: TGTGCCAGCAGCCGACAGGGGGCTGAGGGCTACACCTTC

d_call: NA
j_call: TRBJ2-1
v_call: TRBV24-1
clone_size: once
cdr3_aa: CATSETAGARNNEQFF
cdr3_nt: TGTGCCACCAGTGAAACAGCAGGGGCTCGGAACAATGAGCAGTTCTTC

d_call: TRBD1
j_call: TRBJ2-5
v_call: TRBV5-1
clone_size: NA
cdr3_aa: CASSPRIGGSLGQETQYF
cdr3_nt: TGCGCCAGCAGCCCTAGGATAGGGGGCTCCCTTGGCCAAGAGACCCAGTACTTC

d_call: TRBD2
j_call: TRBJ2-3
v_call: TRBV30
clone_size: NA
cdr3_aa: CAWRRSGGAGDTQYF
cdr3_nt: TGTGCCTGGAGACGCAGCGGGGGGGCAGGAGATACGCAGTATTTT

d_call: TRBD2
j_call: TRBJ2-1
v_call: TRBV11-2
clone_size: NA
cdr3_aa: CASSLRLAGDSDEQFF
cdr3_nt: TGTGCCAGCAGCCTAAGACTAGCGGGGGATTCCGATGAGCAGTTCTTC

d_call: NA
j_call: TRBJ1-5
v_call: TRBV6-5
clone_size: NA
cdr3_aa: CASSVARGGQPQHF
cdr3_nt: TGTGCCAGCAGCGTGGCGCGGGGTGGTCAGCCCCAGCATTTT

d_call: NA
j_call: TRBJ1-6
v_call: TRBV4-3
clone_size: NA
cdr3_aa: CASSQGRNSYNSPLHF
cdr3_nt: TGCGCCAGCAGCCAAGGGCGGAACTCCTATAATTCACCCCTCCACTTT

d_call: NA
j_call: TRBJ2-2
v_call: TRBV18
clone_size: once
cdr3_aa: CASSPLGGTGELFF
cdr3_nt: TGTGCCAGCTCACCTCTGGGGGGCACCGGGGAGCTGTTTTTT

d_call: NA
j_call: TRBJ2-5
v_call: TRBV5-6
clone_size: NA
cdr3_aa: CASSLAGETQYF
cdr3_nt: TGTGCCAGCAGCTTGGCGGGAGAGACCCAGTACTTC

d_call: NA
j_call: TRBJ2-7
v_call: TRBV27
clone_size: NA
cdr3_aa: CASRTRYEQYF
cdr3_nt: TGTGCCAGCAGGACTCGCTACGAGCAGTACTTC

d_call: NA
j_call: TRBJ2-7
v_call: TRBV4-2
clone_size: few
cdr3_aa: CATLSRGGHYEQYF
cdr3_nt: TGTGCCACCCTGTCGAGGGGGGGGCACTACGAGCAGTACTTC

d_call: NA
j_call: TRBJ1-3
v_call: TRBV19
clone_size: NA
cdr3_aa: CASSAAGRGFSGNTIYF
cdr3_nt: TGTGCCAGTAGTGCCGCAGGTCGGGGTTTCTCTGGAAACACCATATATTTT

d_call: TRBD1
j_call: TRBJ1-5
v_call: TRBV6-2/TRBV6-3
clone_size: NA
cdr3_aa: CASSTRDRGLGQPQHF
cdr3_nt: TGTGCCAGCAGTACCCGGGACAGGGGGCTAGGGCAGCCCCAGCATTTT

d_call: TRBD1
j_call: TRBJ1-1
v_call: TRBV5-1
clone_size: NA
cdr3_aa: CASSKTGGGERNTEAFF
cdr3_nt: TGCGCCAGCAGTAAGACAGGGGGCGGGGAGAGGAACACTGAAGCTTTCTTT

d_call: NA
j_call: TRBJ2-1
v_call: TRBV6-2/TRBV6-3
clone_size: NA
cdr3_aa: CASSYGKAADPSSYNEQFF
cdr3_nt: TGTGCCAGCAGTTACGGAAAGGCGGCGGATCCTAGCTCCTACAATGAGCAGTTCTTC

d_call: NA
j_call: TRBJ1-6
v_call: TRBV11-3
clone_size: many
cdr3_aa: CASSHLRDDSPLHF
cdr3_nt: TGTGCCAGCAGCCACCTGAGGGATGATTCACCCCTCCACTTT

d_call: NA
j_call: TRBJ2-6
v_call: TRBV28
clone_size: NA
cdr3_aa: CASSLVQSGANVLTF
cdr3_nt: TGTGCCAGCAGTTTAGTCCAGTCTGGGGCCAACGTCCTGACTTTC

d_call: NA
j_call: TRBJ2-3
v_call: TRBV5-1
clone_size: NA
cdr3_aa: CASSLEGDRTGTQYF
cdr3_nt: TGCGCCAGCAGCTTGGAGGGGGACCGCACGGGTACGCAGTATTTT

d_call: TRBD1
j_call: TRBJ1-1
v_call: TRBV6-2/TRBV6-3
clone_size: NA
cdr3_aa: CASSSPTGLGLGNTEAFF
cdr3_nt: TGTGCCAGCAGTTCCCCGACAGGGTTGGGCCTCGGGAACACTGAAGCTTTCTTT

d_call: NA
j_call: TRBJ2-7
v_call: TRBV3-1/TRBV3-2
clone_size: NA
cdr3_aa: CASSQDLQGFEQYF
cdr3_nt: TGTGCCAGCAGCCAAGATCTGCAGGGGTTCGAGCAGTACTTC

d_call: NA
j_call: TRBJ1-2
v_call: TRBV5-4
clone_size: few
cdr3_aa: CASSPGLRRGSNYGYTF
cdr3_nt: TGTGCCAGCAGCCCCGGACTCCGGAGGGGTTCTAACTATGGCTACACCTTC

d_call: NA
j_call: TRBJ1-4
v_call: TRBV29-1
clone_size: NA
cdr3_aa: CSGRTGATNEKLFF
cdr3_nt: TGCAGCGGCCGTACCGGAGCAACTAATGAAAAACTGTTTTTT

d_call: TRBD2
j_call: TRBJ2-2
v_call: TRBV19
clone_size: NA
cdr3_aa: CASRLAGEHTGELFF
cdr3_nt: TGTGCCAGTAGGCTAGCGGGGGAGCACACCGGGGAGCTGTTTTTT